These 18 T cell receptor beta chains were all obtained from the same sample, sequenced in a study of blood T cells in healthy people across ages. Primed by a sample-barcoded 5' primer and a J-beta primer mix, a second PCR proceeded for 7 to 11 cycles. Using its own MiXCR run on the 5' RACE reads, TCRdb lists one record per CDR3 protein. The repertoire includes some 730,000 distinct CDR3 sequences, around a fifth of them detected once, and roughly a fifth sits in the top ten. Sequencing was carried out using blood. These receptors originate from a man between 65 and 85 years old in good health.

The CDR3 loop reads CASRVGSDPQNTGELFF. The CDR3 bases are TGTGCCAGCAGAGTGGGGTCGGATCCCCAAAACACCGGGGAGCTGTTTTTT. The V call is TRBV12-3 or TRBV12-4, the J call TRBJ2-2; D gene unclear. The V end lost 6 bases, the J end lost 2 bases, and 19 bases lay between the germline ends. The CDR3 runs 17 residues.

This clonotype was counted a few times. The rearrangement uses TRBV20-1 and TRBJ2-3; TRBD2 matches at 12 bases. After removal of 3 bases from V and 5 bases from J, the junction contained 12 bases not matched to a gene. This CDR3 is 17 amino acids long. Per the germline V gene, CDR1 is DFQATT and CDR2 is SNEGSKA (reference sequence). The CDR3 protein is CSASELAGGPGGDTQYF. The CDR3 bases are TGCAGTGCTAGCGAGCTAGCGGGGGGGCCGGGAGGAGATACGCAGTATTTT.

The V and J genes are TRBV20-1 and TRBJ2-3; no firm D call. Germline values: CDR1 DFQATT, CDR2 SNEGSKA (reference sequence). Trimming pared 6 bases from V and 1 base from J, leaving 14 bases between. This CDR3 region has 14 residues. This chain's CDR3 is CSAKTRTGTDTQYF. The CDR3, as DNA: TGCAGTGCAAAAACCAGGACGGGCACAGATACGCAGTATTTT.

In DNA, the CDR3 is TGTGCCAGCTCAATGGAGGGGTCGACCCAGCATTTT. Protein product: CASSMEGSTQHF. The chain couples TRBV18 to TRBJ1-5, with D possibly being TRBD1 (5 bases). Germline assignment: CDR1 KGHSH and CDR2 LQKENI. V was cut by 5 bases and J by 11 bases, with 13 bases left in between. This CDR3 is built from 12 residues.

The J gene is TRBJ1-3, the V gene TRBV5-1; 12 bases are a match to TRBD1. Germline V lookup: CDR1 SGHRS, CDR2 YFSETQ. The junction had 7 bases not matched to a gene; V was cut back by 2 bases and J by 4 bases. The CDR3 sequence is 17 residues long. In nucleotides, the CDR3 is TGCGCCAGCAGCTTTCTCGGGACAGGGGGCGAGGGAAACACCATATATTTT. As protein: CASSFLGTGGEGNTIYF.

This chain connects TRBV7-2 to TRBJ2-5, with D unresolved. V was cut by 2 bases and J by 2 bases, with 12 bases left in between. The germline CDR1 and CDR2 sequences are SGHTA and FQGNSA. The CDR3 totals 15 residues. DNA of the CDR3: TGTGCCAGCAGCTTAAGGACCGCAGGTCAAGAGACCCAGTACTTC. Protein: CASSLRTAGQETQYF.

This clonotype turned up a few times. The chain joins TRBV12-3 or TRBV12-4 to TRBJ2-7; 13 nucleotides align to TRBD2. V gave up 6 bases and J gave up 11 bases; unmatched junction bases: 13. The CDR3 has 15 residues. The CDR3 loop is CASSGLAGDRKTKYF. In DNA, the CDR3 is TGTGCCAGCAGCGGACTAGCGGGGGACCGGAAGACCAAGTACTTC.

V gene TRBV3-1 combines with J gene TRBJ2-7; D unresolved. From germline, CDR1 is LGHDT and CDR2 YNNKEL (reference sequence). This CDR3 spans 13 amino acids. The V end lost 1 base, the J end lost 1 base, and 5 bases lay between the germline ends. In DNA form, the CDR3 reads TGTGCCAGCAGCCAAGTGGGTTCCTACGAGCAGTACTTC. As protein: CASSQVGSYEQYF.

The chain carries TRBV5-4 and TRBJ1-2; 9 nucleotides align to TRBD1. CDR1 is SGHNT and CDR2 is YYREEE in the germline V gene (reference sequence). CDR3 size: 13 residues. J was trimmed by 7 bases and V by 4 bases; bases with no gene match: 5. The CDR3 region is CASSLGTGPGYTF. DNA of the CDR3: TGTGCCAGCAGCCTCGGGACAGGGCCTGGCTACACCTTC.

This clonotype showed up just a few times. This rearrangement joins TRBV28 to TRBJ1-2; 11 bases are shared with TRBD1. The CDR3 runs 15 residues. Germline trimming cut 5 bases from V and 4 bases from J; bases unmatched to any gene: 6. Germline V lookup: CDR1 MDHEN, CDR2 SYDVKM. CDR3 loop: CASSPPGTGGYGYTF. Here the CDR3 DNA reads TGTGCCAGCAGTCCCCCCGGGACAGGGGGCTATGGCTACACCTTC.

The table lists this clonotype with a few counts. The rearrangement joins TRBV28 to TRBJ2-4; no firm D call. Trimming stripped 2 bases from V and 0 bases from J, with 5 bases between. The CDR3 totals 14 residues. CDR1 and CDR2 (germline): MDHEN, SYDVKM. The CDR3 DNA sequence: TGTGCCAGCAGTTTACCAGTAGCCAAAAACATTCAGTACTTC. Protein product: CASSLPVAKNIQYF.

This clonotype was picked up a small number of times. V is TRBV18 and J is TRBJ1-1; D gene ambiguous. The CDR3 is 14 residues long. Germline V gives CDR1 KGHSH, CDR2 LQKENI. V was cut by 2 bases and J by 3 bases, with 10 bases left in between. CDR3 sequence (DNA): TGTGCCAGCTCACCAAGTCCCCCGGACACTGAAGCTTTCTTT. As protein: CASSPSPPDTEAFF.

V is TRBV7-6 and J is TRBJ2-3, with 9 positions matching TRBD2. Looked up from germline, CDR1 is SGHVS and CDR2 is FNYEAQ. V lost 7 bases and J lost 1; bases outside the gene matches: 9. The CDR3 totals 16 residues. The CDR3 DNA reads as TGTGCCAGCAACTCCAATAGCGGGGGCGGCACAGATACGCAGTATTTT. This codes for CASNSNSGGGTDTQYF.

This clonotype was seen a handful of times. A much larger clone lies a single base off, so this may be a read error. The V and J genes are TRBV20-1 and TRBJ2-5; D remains unclear. V lost 0 bases to trimming and J lost 5 bases, with 4 bases between them. The CDR3 runs to 11 residues. From germline, CDR1 is DFQATT and CDR2 SNEGSKA (reference sequence). Here the CDR3 DNA reads TGCAGTGCTAGAGATGCGGAGACCCAGTACTTC. Translation: CSARDAETQYF.

At least ten counts were recorded for this clonotype. This chain joins TRBV18 and TRBJ1-2, with a weak D call TRBD1 (5 bases). The germline V gene has CDR1 KGHSH and CDR2 LQKENI. The length of the CDR3 is 13 residues. Between the trimmed V and J ends, which lost 6 bases and 6 bases, there was a span of 14 bases. In nucleotides, the CDR3 is TGTGCCAGCTCGCTACAGGACACGGATGGCTACACCTTC. Translating it yields CASSLQDTDGYTF.

This clonotype has just a few counts. The V call is TRBV15, the J call TRBJ2-7; D possibly corresponds to TRBD2 (6 bases). The DNA matches TRBJ2-5 better at its end, which makes the J call doubtful. Germline CDR1 and CDR2: LNHNV and YYDKDF (reference sequence). This CDR3 is 14 amino acids long. CDR3 sequence reads: CATSRNRGGETQYF. In nucleotides, the CDR3 is TGTGCCACCAGCAGAAATCGGGGAGGCGAGACCCAGTACTTC.

The gene calls are TRBV7-7 and TRBJ2-1, with D possibly matching TRBD2 (6 bases). Germline CDR1 is SSHAT and CDR2 is FNYEAQ (reference sequence). The CDR3 totals 14 residues. V lost 10 bases to trimming and J lost 0 bases, with 13 bases between them. The CDR3 loop reads CATRRASSYNEQFF. Written as DNA, the CDR3 is TGTGCCACAAGGAGGGCTAGCTCCTACAATGAGCAGTTCTTC.

A few counts support this clonotype. The DNA of the CDR3 is TGTGCCAGCAGCTTGGGACGGAAAGCTTTCTTT. Its protein is CASSLGRKAFF. The rearrangement joins TRBV7-9 to TRBJ1-1, with D maybe TRBD1 (5 bases). Germline V gene data show CDR1 as SEHNR and CDR2 as FQNEAQ (reference sequence). The CDR3 runs to 11 residues. Trimming cost V 3 bases and J 9 bases, with 8 bases left between them.